This T cell receptor beta chain was obtained from a study of T-cell reconstitution after alpha-beta-depleted transplantation in children. The germline gives CDR1 MGHRA, CDR2 YSYEKL. The length of the CDR3 is 14 residues. V lost 4 bases and J lost 12, with 19 bases in between. This clonotype was seen a handful of times. Preparation of the TCRbeta library was carried out with unique molecular identifiers. TCRdb fed the PCR reads into MiXCR, producing one record per CDR3 protein. Of about 360,000 distinct CDR3 sequences listed, roughly 14% are singletons. This TCR was recovered from a human donor who donated a stem cell graft to a child with Fanconi anemia. The material was PBMCs, obtained from the stem cell graft. The chain couples TRBV4-1 to TRBJ2-1, with D possibly being TRBD1 (6 bases). CDR3 amino acids: CASSLRQQGQRQFF. The CDR3 DNA reads TGCGCCAGCAGCCTGCGTCAACAAGGACAGCGGCAGTTCTTC.